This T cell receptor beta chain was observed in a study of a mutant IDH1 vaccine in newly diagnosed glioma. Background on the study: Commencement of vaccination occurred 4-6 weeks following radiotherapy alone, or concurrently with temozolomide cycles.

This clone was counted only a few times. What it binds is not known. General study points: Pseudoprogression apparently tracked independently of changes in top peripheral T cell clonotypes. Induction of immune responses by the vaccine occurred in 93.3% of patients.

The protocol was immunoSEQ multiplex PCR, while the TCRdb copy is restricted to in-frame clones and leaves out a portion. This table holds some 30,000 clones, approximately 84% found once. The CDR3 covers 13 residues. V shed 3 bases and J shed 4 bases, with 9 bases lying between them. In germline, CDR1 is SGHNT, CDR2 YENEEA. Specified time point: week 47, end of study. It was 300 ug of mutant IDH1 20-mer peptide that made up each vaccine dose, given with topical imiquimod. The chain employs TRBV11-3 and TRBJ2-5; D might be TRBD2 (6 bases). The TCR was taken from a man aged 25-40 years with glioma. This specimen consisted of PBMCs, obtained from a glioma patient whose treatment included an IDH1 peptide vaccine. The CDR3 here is CASSFGRAETQYF. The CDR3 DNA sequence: TGTGCCAGCAGCTTCGGGAGAGCAGAGACCCAGTACTTC.